A single sample gave rise to the 4 T cell receptor beta chains below, sequenced in a study of shared clonotypes between healthy human individuals. Naive CD8 cells comprised CD45RO-negative, CCR7-positively selected cells, excluding terminally differentiated effector memory CD45RA+ cells. The assay was immunoSEQ multiplex PCR, and TCRdb's table has in-frame clones only and misses some. Of hundreds of thousands of clones listed, roughly 95% were seen once; the top ten hold approximately 0.11%. The specimen was naive CD8+ T cells sorted from blood. Source of these receptors: a woman under 40 in good health.

This rearrangement joins TRBV28 to TRBJ2-7; 9 positions agree with TRBD2. CDR1 and CDR2 (germline): MDHEN, SYDVKM. The CDR3 runs to 15 residues. J was trimmed by 5 bases and V by 2 bases; bases with no gene match: 7. DNA for the CDR3: TGTGCCAGCAGTTTAGCTAGCGGGGTCACGGACGAGCAGTACTTC. Its translation is CASSLASGVTDEQYF.

The CDR3 coding sequence is TGCGCCAGCAGCCAAGATGCGGCAGGGGGAATCTACGAGCAGTACTTC. Translation gives CASSQDAAGGIYEQYF. This rearrangement joins TRBV4-1 to TRBJ2-7; 7 nucleotides match TRBD1. Germline V gives CDR1 MGHRA, CDR2 YSYEKL. With V trimmed by 0 bases and J by 3 bases, 8 bases remained unmatched. CDR3 length: 16 amino acids.

The CDR3, as DNA: TGTGCCAGCAGCTCACGGGACGGGTCCTCGATTTTCTACGAGCAGTACTTC. Its translation is CASSSRDGSSIFYEQYF. The gene calls are TRBV5-6 and TRBJ2-7; D could derive from TRBD1 or TRBD2 (5 bases each). In germline, CDR1 is SGHDT, CDR2 YYEEEE. Trimming took 3 bases from V and 3 from J, leaving 22 bases between them. The CDR3 runs to 17 residues.

The rearrangement uses TRBV6-5 and TRBJ2-1; no reliable D call. V was pared by 0 bases and J by 4 bases, with 13 bases between. This CDR3 spans 16 amino acids. Germline values: CDR1 MNHEY, CDR2 SVGAGI. CDR3 loop: CASSYSAGNGYNEQFF. The DNA of the CDR3 is TGTGCCAGCAGTTACTCGGCAGGTAATGGATACAATGAGCAGTTCTTC.